One and the same sample provided the 9 T cell receptor beta chains below, sequenced in a study of T cell responses to AZD1222 COVID-19 vaccine. Measured with immunoSEQ multiplex PCR; TCRdb has only the in-frame clones, and not every one. The sample carries over 120,000 clones, just over 90% recorded once. The specimen comprised peripheral blood, sampled on day 0 of AZD1222 vaccination. All receptors derive from an adult in good health.

Here the CDR3 reads CASSAGSSLSEKLFF. CDR3 nucleotide sequence: TGTGCCAGCAGCGCTGGGAGTAGTTTAAGTGAAAAACTGTTTTTT. The chain links TRBV9 to TRBJ1-4; D unresolved. The CDR3 spans 15 residues. V was clipped by 3 bases and J by 7 bases, with 16 bases between them. Germline CDR1 reads SGDLS; CDR2 reads YYNGEE.

V gene TRBV4-2 combines with J gene TRBJ2-1, with 8 bases matching TRBD1. This CDR3 has 16 amino acids. The germline V gene encodes CDR1 LGHNA and CDR2 YNFKEQ. V gave up 5 bases and J gave up 5 bases; unmatched junction bases: 11. The CDR3 spells CASSGLGTGSDNEQFF. The CDR3 DNA reads TGTGCCAGCAGCGGTCTGGGGACAGGTAGCGACAATGAGCAGTTCTTC.

V is TRBV7-2 and J is TRBJ1-1, with a tentative D call TRBD1 (6 bases). V was pared by 4 bases and J by 1 base, with 13 bases between. CDR1 and CDR2 (germline): SGHTA, FQGNSA. The CDR3 contains 15 residues. This CDR3 reads CASSSTGWGNTEAFF. Here the CDR3 DNA reads TGTGCCAGCAGCTCAACAGGGTGGGGGAACACTGAAGCTTTCTTT.

The chain combines TRBV6-5 with TRBJ1-2, with 10 nucleotides matching TRBD1. This CDR3 comprises 14 residues. V lost 6 bases to trimming and J lost 3 bases; unmatched junction nucleotides: 4. From germline, CDR1 is MNHEY and CDR2 SVGAGI. The CDR3 DNA sequence: TGTGCCAGCAGGGCCGGGACAGGGGACTATGGCTACACCTTC. Its translation is CASRAGTGDYGYTF.

This sequence joins TRBV2 and TRBJ2-2; TRBD1 matches at 8 bases. CDR1 and CDR2 from the germline V gene are SNHLY and FYNNEI. This CDR3 has 15 residues. V lost 4 bases and J lost 7; bases outside the gene matches: 8. CDR3 sequence (DNA): TGTGCCAGCAGTGTCCGCGCAGGGGGCTACGGGGAGCTGTTTTTT. Amino acids: CASSVRAGGYGELFF.

The rearrangement joins TRBV19 to TRBJ2-7, with D unresolved. V lost 1 base and J 4 bases, leaving 8 bases between the germline ends. CDR1 and CDR2 (germline): LNHDA, SQIVND (reference sequence). CDR3 length: 13 residues. The CDR3 here is CASSIAYLYEQYF. CDR3 bases: TGTGCCAGTAGTATAGCCTACTTATACGAGCAGTACTTC. The full variable domain, with the rest looked up from reference TRBV19 and TRBJ2-7, is DGGITQSPKYLFRKEGQNVTLSCEQNLNHDAMYWYRQDPGQGLRLIYYSQIVNDFQKGDIAEGYSVSREKKESFPLTVTSAQKNPTAFYLCASSIAYLYEQYFGPGTRLTVT.

The CDR3 sequence: CSVKGRLNEKLFF. Written as DNA, the CDR3 is TGCAGCGTTAAGGGCAGGCTTAATGAAAAACTGTTTTTT. The chain recombines TRBV29-1 with TRBJ1-4, with no clear D. V was trimmed by 5 bases and J by 4 bases, leaving 11 bases between them. Germline CDR1 is SQVTM and CDR2 is ANQGSEA. The length of the CDR3 is 13 residues.

This clone was seen once. CDR3 bases: TGTGCCAGCAGTGTTAGTTACGCTGACCACGAGCAGTACTTC. Residues: CASSVSYADHEQYF. The J gene is TRBJ2-7, the V gene TRBV2, with D uncertain. CDR3 length: 14 residues. The germline V gene encodes CDR1 SNHLY and CDR2 FYNNEI. The V end lost 4 bases, the J end lost 5 bases, and 15 bases lay between the germline ends.

Only a few counts were recorded for this clone. The chain uses TRBV11-3 and TRBJ2-7, with D perhaps matching TRBD2 (5 bases). Trimming shortened V by 5 bases and J by 0 bases, and 14 bases separated the two germline ends. From germline, CDR1 is SGHNT and CDR2 YENEEA. The CDR3 extends over 15 amino acids. This CDR3 is CASSRRGSDSYEQYF. Here the CDR3 DNA reads TGTGCCAGCAGCCGCCGAGGGTCTGACTCCTACGAGCAGTACTTC.